This T cell receptor beta chain comes out of a study of CD8 T cell repertoires and HIV-1 epitope variants. This CDR3 spans 15 amino acids. Per germline, CDR1 SGHDT and CDR2 YYEEEE. V was cut by 2 bases and J by 5 bases, with 13 bases left in between. Data came from immunoSEQ multiplex PCR; TCRdb stores just in-frame clones and leaves some out. The repertoire holds approximately 5,000 clones, with approximately 68% as singletons. A word on this clone: Its antigen remains unknown.

The specimen sequenced was cultured CD8+ T cells derived from PBMCs. This TCR was recovered from a male donor with HIV. The V call is TRBV5-6, the J call TRBJ1-4, with D unresolved. The CDR3, as DNA: TGTGCCAGCAGCTTTTCGACACGGCCAAATGAAAAACTGTTTTTT. It translates to CASSFSTRPNEKLFF.